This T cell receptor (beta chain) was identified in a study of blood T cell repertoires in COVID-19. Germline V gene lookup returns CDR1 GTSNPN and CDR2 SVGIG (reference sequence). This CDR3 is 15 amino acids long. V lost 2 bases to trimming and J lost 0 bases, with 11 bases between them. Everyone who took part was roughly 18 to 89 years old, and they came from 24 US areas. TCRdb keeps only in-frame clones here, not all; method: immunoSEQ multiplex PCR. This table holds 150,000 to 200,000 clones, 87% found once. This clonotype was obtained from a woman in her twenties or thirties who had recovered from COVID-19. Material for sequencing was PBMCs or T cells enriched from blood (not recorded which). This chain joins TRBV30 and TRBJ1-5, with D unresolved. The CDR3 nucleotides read TGTGCCTGGAGTCTGGGAGTTAATAGCAATCAGCCCCAGCATTTT. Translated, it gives CAWSLGVNSNQPQHF.